The present entry profiles one T cell receptor (beta chain) with its context. The antigen remains unidentified. The data were obtained in a study of human T cells and chemical hapten exposure. The overall study: Diphenylcyclopropenone was administered weekly to the scalp of patients throughout the roughly 23-week study. Overall study results and limits: Controls formed significantly fewer large CDR3 similarity clusters than expanded TCRs did.

Time point meaning: patch test 2, 6 weeks after DPC sensitization. The treatment denotes: therapeutic diphenylcyclopropenone sensitization with weekly scalp DPC. This CDR3 contains 13 residues. Per germline, CDR1 SNHLY and CDR2 FYNNEI. The V gene end was trimmed by 10 bases and the J gene end by 4 bases; junction bases not matched to a gene: 6. Original analysis: A per-sample median of around 100,000 TCRs was observed, with a range of about 23,224 to 700,000. TCRdb independently ran MiXCR on the RACE reads; one entry per CDR3 protein. These V and J calls derive from TCRdb rather than the authors' analysis. This sample carries about 140,000 distinct CDR3 sequences, roughly 10% of them seen once, and the ten largest clones take approximately 1.3%.

The chain recombines TRBV2 with TRBJ2-2; 7 bases agree with TRBD2. This TCR derives from a woman in her 50s with alopecia areata. Some clones in this sample may be carry-over from other donors' samples. The source material was whole blood, sampled in connection with sensitization to the hapten diphenylcyclopropenone (DPC). The CDR3 nucleotides read TGTGCCACCACCGGCGGGGGCACCGGGGAGCTGTTTTTT. This sequence encodes CATTGGGTGELFF.